Shown below are 14 T cell receptor beta chains from a single sample sequenced in a study of T cell repertoires in cytomegalovirus infection. No cognate antigen is known for these TCRs. TCRdb passed the reads through MiXCR, listing each CDR3 protein once. In the table there are about 830,000 distinct CDR3 sequences, about 31% of which are singletons. Here the sequenced sample was cultured CD8+ T cells from PBMCs, taken from culture after CMV antigen stimulation. The receptors originated from a human donor in good health (CMV status not recorded). Some clones in this sample may be carry-over from other donors' samples.

To note about this clonotype: A much larger clone differs from this one at a single base, so this may be a read error. The J gene is TRBJ2-2, the V gene TRBV7-6, with 8 bases aligning to TRBD1. The CDR3 sequence is 17 residues long. From germline, CDR1 is SGHVS and CDR2 FNYEAQ. The CDR3 is CASSLVRQGTNTEELFF. The CDR3, as DNA: TGTGCCAGCAGCTTAGTGCGACAGGGGACGAACACCGAGGAGCTGTTTTTT. The whole variable domain, filled in from reference TRBV7-6 and TRBJ2-2, reads GAGVSQSPRYKVTKRGQDVALRCDPISGHVSLYWYRQALGQGPEFLTYFNYEAQQDKSGLPNDRFSAERPEGSISTLTIQRTEQRDSAMYRCASSLVRQGTNTEELFFGEGSRLTVL.

This clonotype was detected once. This may be a read error: a much more frequent sequence differs by one nucleotide. The chain carries TRBV11-1 and TRBJ2-1, with D uncertain. This CDR3 comprises 15 residues. Germline V lookup: CDR1 SGHAT, CDR2 FQDESV (reference sequence). Trimming left V 5 bases short and J 0 bases short, with 11 bases between. CDR3 in DNA: TGTGCCAGCAGCAAGCAGACCAACTCCTACAATGAGCAGTTCTTC. The encoded protein is CASSKQTNSYNEQFF.

J is TRBJ2-2 and V is TRBV7-7; TRBD1 agrees at 9 bases. J gave up 6 bases and V 2 bases, and 4 bases lay outside the gene matches. Looked up from germline, CDR1 is SSHAT and CDR2 is FNYEAQ (reference sequence). The CDR3 covers 15 residues. The CDR3 region has the DNA TGTGCCAGCAGCTTAATAGGACAGGGGTCCGGGGAGCTGTTTTTT. As protein: CASSLIGQGSGELFF.

This clonotype has a count of ten or more. The rearrangement joins TRBV4-1 to TRBJ2-1; D is ambiguous. The V end was cut by 1 base, the J end by 4 bases, with 5 bases between. Germline V CDR1 and CDR2: MGHRA, YSYEKL. This CDR3 has 13 residues. This CDR3 is CASSQGVYNEQFF. DNA for the CDR3: TGCGCCAGCAGCCAAGGGGTTTACAATGAGCAGTTCTTC.

This clonotype was found many times. The chain joins TRBV7-2 to TRBJ1-4; possibly TRBD1 for D (5 bases). From germline, CDR1 is SGHTA and CDR2 FQGNSA. Deletions cut 2 bases from V and 3 bases from J, with 10 bases between. This CDR3 is 15 amino acids long. The CDR3 protein is CASSLLPGANEKLFF. CDR3 DNA: TGTGCCAGCAGCTTATTACCGGGGGCTAATGAAAAACTGTTTTTT.

This clonotype was seen only a few times. This chain uses TRBV5-8 with TRBJ2-3, with D possibly called TRBD1 or TRBD2 (5 bases each). Germline CDR1 and CDR2: SGHTS and YDEGEE. The CDR3 has 13 amino acids. Trimming removed 4 bases from V and 2 bases from J, with 8 bases in between. The CDR3 DNA reads TGTGCCAGCAGCACGGGGCCCACAGATACGCAGTATTTT. Its translation: CASSTGPTDTQYF.

This clonotype was recorded many times. This chain's CDR3 is CASSVSSSSYEQYF. The CDR3 region has the DNA TGTGCCAGCAGCGTTAGCTCCAGCTCCTACGAGCAGTACTTC. The chain is built from TRBV7-8 and TRBJ2-7; D uncertain. The CDR3 has 14 amino acids. With 5 bases removed from V and 0 bases from J, the gap between germline ends came to 11 bases. The germline V gene has CDR1 SGHVS and CDR2 FQNEAQ.

Only a few counts were recorded for this clonotype. The V gene is TRBV19, the J gene TRBJ1-6; D is ambiguous. Germline lookup yields CDR1 LNHDA and CDR2 SQIVND (reference sequence). This CDR3 spans 17 amino acids. V was trimmed by 7 bases and J by 6 bases, leaving 22 bases between them. This CDR3 reads CASTRVVNDYGNSPLHF. The DNA for the CDR3 is TGTGCCAGTACGAGGGTGGTAAACGATTATGGTAATTCACCCCTCCACTTT.

The J gene is TRBJ2-3, the V gene TRBV28; no clear D gene. There are 15 residues in the CDR3. CDR1 and CDR2 from the germline V gene are MDHEN and SYDVKM. Trimming removed 5 bases from V and 2 bases from J, with 14 bases in between. The CDR3 reads CASSLGRSLTDTQYF. In DNA, the CDR3 is TGTGCCAGCAGTCTCGGACGGTCACTCACAGATACGCAGTATTTT.

The chain recombines TRBV5-4 with TRBJ2-2; maybe TRBD1 (6 bases). The germline V gene encodes CDR1 SGHNT and CDR2 YYREEE (reference sequence). CDR3 length: 13 residues. The V gene lost 6 bases and the J gene lost 5 bases, with 11 bases spanning the gap. The CDR3 region has the DNA TGTGCCAGCACCCCACAGGGAACCGGGGAGCTGTTTTTT. This codes for CASTPQGTGELFF.

V gene TRBV6-5 combines with J gene TRBJ1-1, with D hard to call. V was trimmed by 2 bases and J by 6 bases, leaving 10 bases between them. Germline V gene data show CDR1 as MNHEY and CDR2 as SVGAGI. The CDR3 has 13 amino acids. The CDR3 coding sequence is TGTGCCAGCAGTTACGTCCTCGGGGCTGAAGCTTTCTTT. Translated: CASSYVLGAEAFF.

This clonotype came up many times. V gene TRBV28 combines with J gene TRBJ2-3; 15 bases match TRBD2. This CDR3 is 21 amino acids long. Germline values: CDR1 MDHEN, CDR2 SYDVKM. Trimming cost V 3 bases and J 6 bases; bases outside gene matches: 19. The DNA of the CDR3 is TGTGCCAGCAGTTTCCCGGGACGAGGACTAGCGGGGGGGCCACGCCCTGATACGCAGTATTTT. Protein product: CASSFPGRGLAGGPRPDTQYF.

This clonotype was seen a single time. J is TRBJ2-2 and V is TRBV2; 10 bases agree with TRBD1. The J segment lost 5 bases and the V segment lost 6 bases, leaving 12 bases of the junction unmatched. This CDR3 contains 17 residues. In germline, CDR1 is SNHLY, CDR2 FYNNEI. This CDR3 is CASRDVLRDRGTGELFF. CDR3 nucleotide sequence: TGTGCCAGCAGGGACGTACTGAGGGACAGGGGTACCGGGGAGCTGTTTTTT.

To note about this clonotype: This could be a read error, since a much larger clone is one nucleotide away. V gene TRBV7-2 combines with J gene TRBJ1-1; 8 bases map to TRBD1. V lost 3 bases, J lost 3 bases, and 6 bases stayed unmatched. This CDR3 comprises 15 residues. CDR1 and CDR2 from the germline V gene are SGHTA and FQGNSA. As DNA, the CDR3 is TGTGCCAGCAGCTTGAGCACGACAGGGGACACTGAAGCTTTCTTT. Protein product: CASSLSTTGDTEAFF.